The 31 T cell receptor beta chains given below trace back to one sample, sequenced in a study of STAT5B mutations in CD4+ large granular lymphocyte leukemia. Sequencing used immunoSEQ multiplex PCR; TCRdb keeps in-frame clones, though not all of them. This table holds about 21,000 clones, around 70% found once. Sequenced material: CD4+ T cells from blood buffy coats. The receptor set was obtained from a human donor in good health.

The gene calls are TRBV19 and TRBJ1-5; D unclear. CDR3 length: 15 amino acids. The V end lost 5 bases, the J end lost 0 bases, and 11 bases lay between the germline ends. Germline CDR1 LNHDA, CDR2 SQIVND (reference sequence). CDR3 residues: CASSRSTYSNQPQHF. In DNA form, the CDR3 reads TGTGCCAGTAGTCGGTCAACGTATAGCAATCAGCCCCAGCATTTT.

V is TRBV4-3 and J is TRBJ2-2; 7 bases are a match to TRBD2. V was clipped by 0 bases and J by 6 bases; unmatched bases: 10. The length of the CDR3 is 17 residues. Germline values: CDR1 LGHNA, CDR2 YSLEER. The CDR3 spells CASSQDRWEGLAGELFF. CDR3 coding DNA: TGCGCCAGCAGCCAAGACCGGTGGGAGGGTTTGGCCGGGGAGCTGTTTTTT.

V usage is TRBV19 and J usage is TRBJ1-5; 11 nucleotides match TRBD1. The junction had 5 bases not matched to a gene; V was cut back by 4 bases and J by 6 bases. This CDR3 contains 15 residues. Germline V gene data show CDR1 as LNHDA and CDR2 as SQIVND (reference sequence). CDR3 bases: TGTGCCAGTAGTACGGACAGGGGGCTCGGTCAGCCCCAGCATTTT. The encoded protein is CASSTDRGLGQPQHF.

This clone was counted only a few times. Distinct nucleotide sequences in the sample also encode this CDR3. V is TRBV27 and J is TRBJ2-7; TRBD1 agrees at 7 bases. The length of the CDR3 is 14 residues. V dropped 5 bases and J dropped 2; count of bases not matched to a gene: 6. The germline V gene encodes CDR1 MNHEY and CDR2 SMNVEV (reference sequence). CDR3 coding DNA: TGTGCCAGCAGTCCCCCGGGACAGCCCTACGAGCAGTACTTC. It specifies CASSPPGQPYEQYF.

This clone has a single count. For the CDR3, the DNA is TGCGCCAGCAGCTTGGCCGTGACAGGTAGCACAGATACGCAGTATTTT. Translation gives CASSLAVTGSTDTQYF. This chain joins TRBV5-1 and TRBJ2-3, with D perhaps matching TRBD1 (6 bases). CDR3 length: 16 amino acids. V lost 0 bases and J 0 bases, leaving 11 bases between the germline ends. The V gene's germline CDR1 is SGHRS and CDR2 YFSETQ.

This clone was seen just once. The V gene is TRBV7-2, the J gene TRBJ1-4; a possible D gene is TRBD1 (5 bases). The CDR3 consists of 16 residues. V was pared by 5 bases and J by 2 bases, with 15 bases between. Germline V gene lookup returns CDR1 SGHTA and CDR2 FQGNSA. CDR3 sequence reads: CASSPRQGGTNEKLFF. In nucleotides, the CDR3 is TGTGCCAGCAGCCCCAGGCAGGGCGGGACTAATGAAAAACTGTTTTTT.

This clone has just a few counts. CDR3 protein: CAWSPGSSYEQYF. The CDR3 DNA follows: TGTGCCTGGAGTCCCGGGAGCTCCTACGAGCAGTACTTC. V is TRBV30 and J is TRBJ2-7; D might be TRBD2 (6 bases). The V gene lost 2 bases and the J gene lost 0 bases, with 8 bases spanning the gap. Germline CDR1 and CDR2: GTSNPN and SVGIG (reference sequence). CDR3 length equals 13 residues.

This clone has only one observation. The chain has TRBV25-1 and TRBJ2-3; weak D call: TRBD1 (6 bases). CDR3 length equals 15 residues. Germline CDR1 reads MGHDK; CDR2 reads SYGVNS. With 4 bases removed from V and 2 bases from J, the gap between germline ends came to 13 bases. The CDR3 is CASSGGQLITDTQYF. CDR3 DNA sequence: TGTGCCAGCAGTGGTGGACAGCTAATCACAGATACGCAGTATTTT.

This rearrangement joins TRBV4-1 to TRBJ2-7, with a weak D call TRBD2 (5 bases). The CDR3 is 15 residues long. Germline V CDR1 and CDR2: MGHRA, YSYEKL. Trimming left V 1 base short and J 2 bases short, with 12 bases between. The CDR3 coding sequence is TGCGCCAGCAGCCAAGGGCTAGCCCTCACCTACGAGCAGTACTTC. This codes for CASSQGLALTYEQYF.

For this clone: A much larger clone is a single base away; this may be a read error. J is TRBJ1-1 and V is TRBV11-2, with 7 bases identical to TRBD1. The CDR3 has 13 amino acids. Germline CDR1 and CDR2: SGHAT and FQNNGV. V shed 2 bases, J shed 3 bases, and the junction held 0 bases outside the gene matches. The DNA for the CDR3 is TGTGCCAGCAGCTTACAGGGGGACACTGAAGCTTTCTTT. Translation: CASSLQGDTEAFF.

This chain uses TRBV6-5 with TRBJ2-1; possibly TRBD2 for D (5 bases). This CDR3 contains 14 residues. V lost 0 bases, J lost 7 bases, and 10 bases lay in between. Germline V gene data show CDR1 as MNHEY and CDR2 as SVGAGI. The CDR3 DNA follows: TGTGCCAGCAGTTACTCTGGGAGTGTAAATGAGCAGTTCTTC. Protein sequence: CASSYSGSVNEQFF.

This clone was seen only a few times. The J gene is TRBJ2-1, the V gene TRBV27; 11 bases are a match to TRBD2. CDR3 length: 16 residues. Germline CDR1 and CDR2: MNHEY and SMNVEV (reference sequence). Losses at the gene ends were 2 bases for V and 2 bases for J; bases not matched to a gene: 2. CDR3 sequence: CASSLLAGGTYNEQFF. Written as DNA, the CDR3 is TGTGCCAGCAGTTTACTAGCGGGAGGCACCTACAATGAGCAGTTCTTC.

The rearrangement joins TRBV7-2 to TRBJ1-1; D is unresolved. V dropped 1 base and J dropped 4 bases, with 10 bases sitting between them. This CDR3 is built from 14 residues. Per the germline V gene, CDR1 is SGHTA and CDR2 is FQGNSA. CDR3 sequence reads: CASSLEGSGTEAFF. Here the CDR3 DNA reads TGTGCCAGCAGCTTAGAAGGTTCGGGCACTGAAGCTTTCTTT.

This sequence joins TRBV19 and TRBJ2-3, with TRBD1 matching 8 bases. The germline V gene encodes CDR1 LNHDA and CDR2 SQIVND (reference sequence). The CDR3 is made up of 14 amino acids. Trimming cost V 7 bases and J 6 bases; bases outside gene matches: 9. Here the CDR3 reads CASTLQGDSDTQYF. The CDR3 DNA reads TGTGCCAGTACCCTACAGGGGGATAGTGATACGCAGTATTTT.

The chain recombines TRBV2 with TRBJ1-5; tentatively, D is TRBD1 (5 bases). Trimming stripped 2 bases from V and 2 bases from J, with 10 bases between. This CDR3 region has 15 residues. In germline, CDR1 is SNHLY, CDR2 FYNNEI. The CDR3 region is CASSEQGRGNQPQHF. The CDR3 DNA reads TGTGCCAGCAGTGAACAGGGTCGAGGCAATCAGCCCCAGCATTTT. Combining the CDR3 with reference TRBV2 and TRBJ1-5 gives the whole variable domain EPEVTQTPSHQVTQMGQEVILRCVPISNHLYFYWYRQILGQKVEFLVSFYNNEISEKSEIFDDQFSVERPDGSNFTLKIRSTKLEDSAMYFCASSEQGRGNQPQHFGDGTRLSIL.

J is TRBJ2-2 and V is TRBV2; tentative D call: TRBD2 (6 bases). CDR1 and CDR2 from the germline V gene are SNHLY and FYNNEI. The CDR3 length is 14 residues. Trimming stripped 8 bases from V and 2 bases from J, with 12 bases between. The CDR3 DNA reads TGTGCCAGCTGTGCTAGCGATAACACCGGGGAGCTGTTTTTT. Translated, it gives CASCASDNTGELFF.

The gene calls are TRBV7-2 and TRBJ2-1; D might be TRBD1 (5 bases). The CDR3 runs 12 residues. V lost 6 bases, J lost 6 bases, and 9 bases lay in between. The V gene's germline CDR1 is SGHTA and CDR2 FQGNSA. For the CDR3, the DNA is TGTGCCAGCAGAGGGGTGCCCAATGAGCAGTTCTTC. This gives the protein CASRGVPNEQFF.

As to this clone: Compared with germline, one end of the junction differs, possibly owing to a read error. This chain uses TRBV5-1 with TRBJ2-7, with TRBD2 identical over 14 bases. This CDR3 is 17 amino acids long. From germline, CDR1 is SGHRS and CDR2 YFSETQ. CDR3 in amino acids: CASSSLPAGTSGGQFHF. CDR3 nucleotides: TGCGCCAGCAGCTCCCTCCCGGCGGGGACTAGCGGGGGTCAATTCCACTTC. The whole variable domain, remainder taken from reference TRBV5-1 and TRBJ2-7, is KAGVTQTPRYLIKTRGQQVTLSCSPISGHRSVSWYQQTPGQGLQFLFEYFSETQRNKGNFPGRFSGRQFSNSRSEMNVSTLELGDSALYLCASSSLPAGTSGGQFHFGPGTRLTVT.

This clone was found once. This chain joins TRBV11-3 and TRBJ2-3; D is possibly TRBD1 or TRBD2 (5 bases each). V was shortened by 3 bases and J by 2 bases, with 9 bases between the two germline ends. Germline V gene data show CDR1 as SGHNT and CDR2 as YENEEA. The CDR3 length is 14 residues. In DNA form, the CDR3 reads TGTGCCAGCAGCTTGGGACCGAACACAGATACGCAGTATTTT. This gives the protein CASSLGPNTDTQYF. The entire variable domain, with the rest obtained from reference TRBV11-3 and TRBJ2-3, is as follows: EAGVVQSPRYKIIEKKQPVAFWCNPISGHNTLYWYLQNLGQGPELLIRYENEEAVDDSQLPKDRFSAERLKGVDSTLKIQPAELGDSAVYLCASSLGPNTDTQYFGPGTRLTVL.

This chain joins TRBV29-1 and TRBJ2-3, with unresolved D. Trimming removed 7 bases from V and 0 bases from J, with 14 bases in between. This CDR3 is 14 amino acids long. Looked up from germline, CDR1 is SQVTM and CDR2 is ANQGSEA. DNA for the CDR3: TGCAGCGCCCAGAGAGCGACGAGCACAGATACGCAGTATTTT. Amino acids: CSAQRATSTDTQYF.

The V and J genes are TRBV5-6 and TRBJ1-3; no firm D call. The CDR3 loop spans 16 amino acids. V was clipped by 3 bases and J by 2 bases, with 15 bases between them. Germline CDR1 and CDR2: SGHDT and YYEEEE. The CDR3 sequence is CASSSFRNNPGNTIYF. The CDR3 bases are TGTGCCAGCAGCTCGTTCAGGAACAATCCTGGAAACACCATATATTTT.

The table lists this clone with a few counts. The chain combines TRBV7-9 with TRBJ1-5; D is possibly TRBD1 (6 bases). The CDR3 runs 13 residues. Germline V gene lookup returns CDR1 SEHNR and CDR2 FQNEAQ (reference sequence). V was clipped by 6 bases and J by 8 bases, with 14 bases between them. This CDR3 reads CASSLQGREPQHF. The CDR3 bases are TGTGCCAGCAGTTTACAGGGTCGGGAGCCCCAGCATTTT.

This chain links TRBV5-4 with TRBJ2-6; D may correspond to TRBD1 or TRBD2 (6 bases each). V gave up 5 bases and J gave up 0 bases, with 15 bases separating them. Germline loops: CDR1 SGHNT, CDR2 YYREEE (reference sequence). This CDR3 has 17 amino acids. The CDR3 coding sequence is TGTGCCAGCAGTTTCGGGGGCCGTTCCTCTGGGGCCAACGTCCTGACTTTC. Its translation: CASSFGGRSSGANVLTF.

V and J are TRBV7-8 and TRBJ2-1; D is ambiguous. This CDR3 is built from 13 residues. The V and J ends lost 2 bases and 6 bases respectively, with 8 bases between them. In germline, CDR1 is SGHVS, CDR2 FQNEAQ. The CDR3 sequence: CASSLRIGNEQFF. The CDR3 DNA is TGTGCCAGCAGCTTAAGAATCGGCAATGAGCAGTTCTTC.

This clone was recorded once. The rearrangement uses TRBV9 and TRBJ2-3, with D possibly TRBD2 on 5 matching bases. The CDR3 has 15 amino acids. Germline V lookup: CDR1 SGDLS, CDR2 YYNGEE. V dropped 0 bases and J dropped 3 bases, with 11 bases sitting between them. The DNA of the CDR3 is TGTGCCAGCAGCGTAGGTCTAGCTGTTACAGATACGCAGTATTTT. Its translation is CASSVGLAVTDTQYF.

The chain links TRBV2 to TRBJ2-7; 8 bases map to TRBD2. The CDR3 is 14 amino acids. V was pared by 6 bases and J by 0 bases, with 4 bases of the junction left unmatched. Germline CDR1 is SNHLY and CDR2 is FYNNEI. CDR3 coding DNA: TGTGCCAGCAGCGCTAGCGGGTTCTCCTACGAGCAGTACTTC. Its protein is CASSASGFSYEQYF.

This chain's CDR3 is CASGLRGEQFF. Here the CDR3 DNA reads TGTGCTAGTGGTTTGCGGGGGGAGCAGTTCTTC. The chain employs TRBV12-5 and TRBJ2-1, with TRBD2 as a possible D gene (6 bases). The CDR3 spans 11 residues. Trimming left V 2 bases short and J 10 bases short, with 6 bases between. Germline-derived CDR1 and CDR2 are LGHNT and FRNRAP.

The chain combines TRBV7-9 with TRBJ2-5; TRBD2 agrees at 11 bases. Germline CDR1 reads SEHNR; CDR2 reads FQNEAQ (reference sequence). The CDR3 is made up of 16 amino acids. With V trimmed by 1 base and J by 4 bases, 5 bases remained unmatched. CDR3 sequence (DNA): TGTGCCAGCAGCTTAGTAGCGGGGGGGCTTGGAGAGACCCAGTACTTC. It specifies CASSLVAGGLGETQYF.

The rearrangement uses TRBV10-2 and TRBJ2-2; D tentatively fits TRBD1 or TRBD2 (5 bases each). Germline assignment: CDR1 WSHSY and CDR2 SAAADI. This CDR3 spans 15 amino acids. The V end lost 8 bases, the J end lost 6 bases, and 19 bases lay between the germline ends. DNA of the CDR3: TGCGCCAGCTACGCAAGCCGGGGCGGTGCCGGGGAGCTGTTTTTT. As protein: CASYASRGGAGELFF.

This chain uses TRBV7-2 with TRBJ2-1; D gene ambiguous. The V gene's germline CDR1 is SGHTA and CDR2 FQGNSA. CDR3 length equals 15 residues. Trimming cost V 0 bases and J 0 bases, with 6 bases left between them. The CDR3 DNA reads TGTGCCAGCAGCTTAGCGGGTAACTCCTACAATGAGCAGTTCTTC. It specifies CASSLAGNSYNEQFF.

The CDR3 coding sequence is TGTGCCAGCAGTCCGGGGCGATCCTACAATGAGCAGTTCTTC. Protein: CASSPGRSYNEQFF. This chain joins TRBV11-3 and TRBJ2-1; D could derive from TRBD1 or TRBD2 (5 bases each). The CDR3 totals 14 residues. Germline values: CDR1 SGHNT, CDR2 YENEEA. The ends were cut back, 6 bases at V and 1 base at J, with 10 bases in the middle.